This T cell receptor (beta chain) was identified during a study of blood T cells in healthy people across ages. Overall study results and limits: A roughly linear fall in TCR beta diversity per million T cells was seen with increasing age. As naive T cell percentage varied, TCR beta diversity correlated strongly with it.

Then a second PCR, running roughly 7 to 11 cycles, was carried out with a sample-barcoded 5' primer and a J-beta primer mix. In TCRdb, the 5' RACE reads were re-called with MiXCR into one record per CDR3 protein. Among 1.5 million or so distinct CDR3 sequences listed, 42% were seen once. This clonotype has just a few counts. Its antigen is unidentified. Trimming pared 3 bases from V and 7 bases from J, leaving 7 bases between. The CDR3 runs to 12 residues. The germline CDR1 and CDR2 sequences are MDHEN and SYDVKM. Researchers report isolating at least 6 million PBMCs per sample. The sequenced sample was blood. The rearrangement joins TRBV28 to TRBJ1-5, with D uncertain. The receptor's source is a woman aged 18-29 years in good health. CDR3 sequence (DNA): TGTGCCAGCAGTTTTATCGGCCAGCCCCAGCATTTT. Translated: CASSFIGQPQHF.